This T cell receptor beta chain emerged from a study of cytomegalovirus exposure and HLA in healthy donors. Germline V gene lookup returns CDR1 SGDLS and CDR2 YYNGEE. Trimming shortened V by 0 bases and J by 2 bases, and 9 bases separated the two germline ends. The CDR3 runs 15 residues. Vbeta (60) and Jbeta (13) primers were used in the PCR. Sequencing used immunoSEQ multiplex PCR; TCRdb keeps in-frame clones, though not all of them. The profile covers about 110,000 clones, with under 85% appearing a single time and under 1.5% taken by the ten largest. The specimen was PBMCs. The TCR originated in a man in his thirties or forties in good health and CMV-seronegative. The chain links TRBV9 to TRBJ1-3, with D unresolved. The CDR3 protein is CASSVVAGTGNTIYF. CDR3 nucleotide sequence: TGTGCCAGCAGCGTAGTAGCCGGGACTGGAAACACCATATATTTT.